A selection of T cell receptor beta chains follows, all from one sample in a study of OX40 agonist ivuxolimab in advanced cancers. Only in-frame clones appear in the TCRdb table, and some are missing; sequencing was by immunoSEQ multiplex PCR. The sample records tens of thousands of clones, 75% to 90% being singletons. The sequences come from CD4+ or CD8+ T cells sorted from blood, collected in a trial of the OX40 agonist ivuxolimab. Source of these receptors: an adult with an advanced solid tumor such as melanoma, head and neck, liver or kidney cancer. CDR3s include the opening cysteine and the closing phenylalanine or tryptophan. The D gene is left open where the match is weak. Clone size is shown for a subset of rows, as once, few, many or a class of expanded clone.

TRBD1 | TRBJ2-7 | 12 | NA | TRBV10-3 | TGTGCCATCCGGACAGGGAATAACGAGCAGTACTTC | CAIRTGNNEQYF
TRBD1 | TRBJ1-5 | 15 | NA | TRBV5-1 | TGCGCCAGCAGCCTGACAGGGTCGTACAATCAGCCCCAGCATTTT | CASSLTGSYNQPQHF
NA | TRBJ2-2 | 15 | NA | TRBV7-8 | TGTGCCAGCAGCTCTTTCTGGGGGAACACCGGGGAGCTGTTTTTT | CASSSFWGNTGELFF
TRBD1 | TRBJ1-3 | 15 | NA | TRBV18 | TGTGCCAGCTCAGAGGGGGCGGCGAGCGGAAACACCATATATTTT | CASSEGAASGNTIYF
NA | TRBJ1-1 | 15 | NA | TRBV6-6 | TGTGCCAGCAGTCACGGGGCCGATTTGAACACTGAAGCTTTCTTT | CASSHGADLNTEAFF
TRBD1 | TRBJ1-4 | 14 | once | TRBV7-9 | TGTGCCAGCAGCTTCGGGACAGGGAATGAAAAACTGTTTTTT | CASSFGTGNEKLFF
NA | TRBJ1-3 | 16 | once | TRBV18 | TGTGCCAGCTCACCCGTGCGTGGGGAATCTGGAAACACCATATATTTT | CASSPVRGESGNTIYF
TRBD2 | TRBJ2-2 | 18 | once | TRBV19 | TGTGCCAGTAGTATGAGGCTAGCGGGGGGGCCGGTCACCGGGGAGCTGTTTTTT | CASSMRLAGGPVTGELFF
NA | TRBJ2-3 | 15 | NA | TRBV19 | TGTGCCAGTAGTATCGGTGGGCTAAGCACAGATACGCAGTATTTT | CASSIGGLSTDTQYF
TRBD1 | TRBJ2-3 | 15 | NA | TRBV19 | TGTGCCAGTAGTATGATGGCAGGGGGAGCAGATACGCAGTATTTT | CASSMMAGGADTQYF
NA | TRBJ2-1 | 12 | NA | TRBV7-9 | TGTGCCAGCAGCTTAGACTACAATGAGCAGTTCTTC | CASSLDYNEQFF
NA | TRBJ2-3 | 12 | NA | TRBV10-3 | TGTGCCACCGGGGAGAGCACAGATACGCAGTATTTT | CATGESTDTQYF
TRBD1 | TRBJ1-3 | 14 | NA | TRBV29-1 | TGCAGCGCCGCCGGGGCCAGGGGGCTGGACACCATATATTTT | CSAAGARGLDTIYF
TRBD2 | TRBJ2-2 | 15 | NA | TRBV2 | TGTGCCAGCAGTGAATCACTAGCGGGAGCCGGGGAGCTGTTTTTT | CASSESLAGAGELFF
NA | TRBJ2-7 | 14 | NA | TRBV6-1 | TGTGCCAGCAGTGACGTAGAGAGGTCTCGGGAGCAGTACTTC | CASSDVERSREQYF
NA | TRBJ1-4 | 13 | once | TRBV14 | TGTGCCAGCAATGGGCCTGATAATGAAAAACTGTTTTTT | CASNGPDNEKLFF
NA | TRBJ2-1 | 11 | NA | TRBV28 | TGTGCCAGCAGTTGGCGGGGTGAGCAGTTCTTC | CASSWRGEQFF
TRBD2 | TRBJ2-1 | 14 | NA | TRBV5-1 | TGCGCCAGCAGCTTAGCGGGAGAGTGGAATGAGCAGTTCTTC | CASSLAGEWNEQFF
NA | TRBJ2-2 | 14 | NA | TRBV7-9 | TGTGCCAGCAGACCGGGACAGAACACCGGGGAGCTGTTTTTT | CASRPGQNTGELFF
NA | TRBJ1-6 | 14 | few | TRBV10-3 | TGTGCCATCAGCGGAGACAATAGACGTTCACCCCTCCACTTT | CAISGDNRRSPLHF
TRBD2 | TRBJ2-5 | 16 | NA | TRBV9 | TGTGCCAGCAGCCCCGGGGCGGGGGGCCACCAAGAGACCCAGTACTTC | CASSPGAGGHQETQYF
TRBD1 | TRBJ1-5 | 14 | NA | TRBV18 | TGTGCCAGCTCACCTGGGACAGACAATCAGCCCCAGCATTTT | CASSPGTDNQPQHF
NA | TRBJ2-1 | 12 | NA | TRBV19 | TGTGCCAGTAGTAAACAGGGCTATGAGCAGTTCTTC | CASSKQGYEQFF
TRBD2 | TRBJ2-3 | 15 | NA | TRBV5-4 | TGTGCCAGCAGCCCCCGCGGGGGAAGGCCAGATACGCAGTATTTT | CASSPRGGRPDTQYF
NA | TRBJ1-6 | 15 | NA | TRBV19 | TGTGCCAGTAGTATAAGGAACGGCTATAATTCACCCCTCCACTTT | CASSIRNGYNSPLHF
TRBD2 | TRBJ2-5 | 15 | NA | TRBV11-2 | TGTGCCAGCAGCTCCCCAGCGGGACCTCAAGAGACCCAGTACTTC | CASSSPAGPQETQYF
NA | TRBJ2-7 | 12 | NA | TRBV5-1 | TGCGCCAGCACCAACAGGGACTACGAGCAGTACTTC | CASTNRDYEQYF
TRBD2 | TRBJ2-7 | 15 | NA | TRBV7-9 | TGTGCCAGCAGCTTAGATTCTAGCGGGAGCCGCGAGCAGTACTTC | CASSLDSSGSREQYF
TRBD1 | TRBJ2-1 | 15 | NA | TRBV28 | TGTGCCAGCAGTAGCCGGGACAGGGGCCATCCTGGGCAGTTCTTC | CASSSRDRGHPGQFF
NA | TRBJ2-1 | 18 | NA | TRBV7-8 | TGTGCCAGCAGATTAGGGACTGGCGGGCGTAGCTCCTACAATGAGCAGTTCTTC | CASRLGTGGRSSYNEQFF
NA | TRBJ2-2 | 15 | NA | TRBV11-2 | TGTGCCAGCAGACAGACTAGTGCCAACACCGGGGAGCTGTTTTTT | CASRQTSANTGELFF
NA | TRBJ2-1 | 16 | NA | TRBV19 | TGTGCCAGTAGTATCCGGACTCGTGGAACCTACAATGAGCAGTTCTTC | CASSIRTRGTYNEQFF
NA | TRBJ1-2 | 13 | NA | TRBV6-6 | TGTGCCAGCAGCCAAGGGACGGACTATGGCTACACCTTC | CASSQGTDYGYTF
NA | TRBJ1-6 | 15 | NA | TRBV7-9 | TGTGCCAGCACCGAAGGGGGGGAAATTAATTCACCCCTCCACTTT | CASTEGGEINSPLHF
NA | TRBJ1-1 | 12 | NA | TRBV7-9 | TGTGCCAGCAGCTTAGAAGACGTTGAAGCTTTCTTT | CASSLEDVEAFF
TRBD2 | TRBJ2-1 | 13 | NA | TRBV5-4 | TGTGCCAGCAGCTTGTGGGGGGGCAATGAGCAGTTCTTC | CASSLWGGNEQFF
TRBD1 | TRBJ2-1 | 17 | NA | TRBV4-1 | TGCGCCAGCAGCCAACACCCAACCGGGACAGTGAGAAGTGAGCAGTTCTTC | CASSQHPTGTVRSEQFF
TRBD2 | TRBJ2-2 | 14 | NA | TRBV29-1 | TGCAGCGGGCGGACTAGCGGGAGTGCCGGGGAGCTGTTTTTT | CSGRTSGSAGELFF
NA | TRBJ2-3 | 13 | NA | TRBV6-5 | TGTGCCAGCAGTTACACGTCGTTTAATACGCAGTATTTT | CASSYTSFNTQYF
NA | TRBJ1-1 | 15 | NA | TRBV19 | TGTGCCAGTAGTATTGGGGCCTCTACGAACACTGAAGCTTTCTTT | CASSIGASTNTEAFF
NA | TRBJ2-5 | 12 | NA | TRBV1 | TGCACCAGCAGCCAACCCCAAGAGACCCAGTACTTC | CTSSQPQETQYF